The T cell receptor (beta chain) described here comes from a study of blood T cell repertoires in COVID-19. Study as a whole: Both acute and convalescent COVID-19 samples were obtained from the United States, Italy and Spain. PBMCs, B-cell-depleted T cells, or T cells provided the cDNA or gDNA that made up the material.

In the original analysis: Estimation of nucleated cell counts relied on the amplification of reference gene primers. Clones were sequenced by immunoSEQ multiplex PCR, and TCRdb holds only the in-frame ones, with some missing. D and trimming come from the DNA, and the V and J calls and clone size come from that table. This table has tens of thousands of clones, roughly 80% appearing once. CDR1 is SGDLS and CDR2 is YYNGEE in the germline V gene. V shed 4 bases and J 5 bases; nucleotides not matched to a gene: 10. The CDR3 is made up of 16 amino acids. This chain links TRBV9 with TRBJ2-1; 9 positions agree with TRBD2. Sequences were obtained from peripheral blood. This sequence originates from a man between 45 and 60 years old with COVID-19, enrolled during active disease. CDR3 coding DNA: TGTGCCAGCAGCCCAACCATGGCGGGGGGGCACAATGAGCAGTTCTTC. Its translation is CASSPTMAGGHNEQFF.